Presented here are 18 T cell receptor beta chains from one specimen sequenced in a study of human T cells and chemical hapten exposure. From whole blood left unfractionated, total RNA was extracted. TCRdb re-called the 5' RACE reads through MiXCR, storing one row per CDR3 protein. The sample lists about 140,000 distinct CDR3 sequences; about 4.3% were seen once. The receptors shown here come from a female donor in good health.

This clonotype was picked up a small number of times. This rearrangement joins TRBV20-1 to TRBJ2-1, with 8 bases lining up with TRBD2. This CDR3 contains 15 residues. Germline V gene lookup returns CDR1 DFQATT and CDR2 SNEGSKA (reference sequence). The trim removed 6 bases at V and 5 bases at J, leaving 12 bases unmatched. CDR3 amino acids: CSAVPIAGCNNEQFF. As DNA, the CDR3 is TGCAGTGCCGTTCCCATAGCGGGGTGTAACAATGAGCAGTTCTTC.

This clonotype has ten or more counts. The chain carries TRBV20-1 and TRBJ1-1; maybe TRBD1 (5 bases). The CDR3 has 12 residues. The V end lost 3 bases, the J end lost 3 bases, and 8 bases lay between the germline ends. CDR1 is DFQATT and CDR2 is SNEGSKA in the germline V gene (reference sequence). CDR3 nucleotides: TGCAGTGCTAGCCTGGGGGACACTGAAGCTTTCTTT. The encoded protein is CSASLGDTEAFF.

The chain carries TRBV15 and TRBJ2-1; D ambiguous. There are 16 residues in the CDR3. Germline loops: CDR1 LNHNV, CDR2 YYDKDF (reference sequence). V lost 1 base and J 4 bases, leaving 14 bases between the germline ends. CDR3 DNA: TGTGCCACCAGCAGAGTCGTAGCAGGCCTTTACAATGAGCAGTTCTTC. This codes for CATSRVVAGLYNEQFF.

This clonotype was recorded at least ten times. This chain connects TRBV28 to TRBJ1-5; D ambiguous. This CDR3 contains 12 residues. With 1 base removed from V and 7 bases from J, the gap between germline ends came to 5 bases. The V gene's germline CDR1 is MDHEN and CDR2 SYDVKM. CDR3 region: CASSLYRQPQHF. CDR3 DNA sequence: TGTGCCAGCAGTTTATATCGGCAGCCCCAGCATTTT.

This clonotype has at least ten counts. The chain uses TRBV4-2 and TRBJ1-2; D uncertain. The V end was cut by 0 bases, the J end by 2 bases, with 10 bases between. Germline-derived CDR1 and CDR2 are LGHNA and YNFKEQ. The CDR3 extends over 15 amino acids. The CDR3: CASSQDQTENYGYTF. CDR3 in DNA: TGTGCCAGCAGCCAAGACCAGACCGAAAACTATGGCTACACCTTC.

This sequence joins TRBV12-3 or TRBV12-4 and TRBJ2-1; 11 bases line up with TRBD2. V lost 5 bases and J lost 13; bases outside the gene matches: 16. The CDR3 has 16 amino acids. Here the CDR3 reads CASSTFSGGEGEVQFF. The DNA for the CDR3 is TGTGCCAGCAGTACGTTTAGCGGGGGGGAAGGGGAAGTTCAGTTCTTC.

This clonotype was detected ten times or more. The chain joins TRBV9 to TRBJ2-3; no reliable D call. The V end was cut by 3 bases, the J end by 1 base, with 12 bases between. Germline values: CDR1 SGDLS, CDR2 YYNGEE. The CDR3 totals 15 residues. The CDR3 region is CASSAVVGRTDTQYF. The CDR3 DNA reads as TGTGCCAGCAGCGCCGTGGTCGGGCGCACAGATACGCAGTATTTT.

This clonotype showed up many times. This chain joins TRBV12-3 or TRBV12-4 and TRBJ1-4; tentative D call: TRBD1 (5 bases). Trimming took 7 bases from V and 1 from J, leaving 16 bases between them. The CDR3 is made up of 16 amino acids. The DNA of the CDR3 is TGTGCCAGCACTAAAAGGCCCAGGGAAACTAATGAAAAACTGTTTTTT. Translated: CASTKRPRETNEKLFF.

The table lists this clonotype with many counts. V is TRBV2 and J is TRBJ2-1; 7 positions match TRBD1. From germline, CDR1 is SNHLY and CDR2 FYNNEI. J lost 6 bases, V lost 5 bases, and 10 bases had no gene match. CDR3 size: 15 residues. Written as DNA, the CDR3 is TGTGCCAGCAGTTCTCCGACAGGGCTTCCCAATGAGCAGTTCTTC. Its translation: CASSSPTGLPNEQFF.

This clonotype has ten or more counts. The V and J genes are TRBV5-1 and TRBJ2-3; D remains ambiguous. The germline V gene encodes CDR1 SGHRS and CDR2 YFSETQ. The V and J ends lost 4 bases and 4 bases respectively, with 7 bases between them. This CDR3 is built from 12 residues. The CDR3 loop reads CASSISSDTQYF. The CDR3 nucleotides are TGCGCCAGCAGCATCTCTTCAGATACGCAGTATTTT.

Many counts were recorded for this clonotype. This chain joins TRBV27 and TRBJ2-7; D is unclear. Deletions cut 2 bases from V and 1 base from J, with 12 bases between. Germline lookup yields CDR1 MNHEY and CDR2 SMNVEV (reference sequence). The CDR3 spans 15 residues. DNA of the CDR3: TGTGCCAGCAGTTTAGACCCAGTAAGGTCCTACGAGCAGTACTTC. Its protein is CASSLDPVRSYEQYF.

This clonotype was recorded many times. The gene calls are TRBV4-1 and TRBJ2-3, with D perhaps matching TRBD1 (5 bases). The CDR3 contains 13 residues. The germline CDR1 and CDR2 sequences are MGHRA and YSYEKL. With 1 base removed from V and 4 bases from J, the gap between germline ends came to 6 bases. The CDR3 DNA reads TGCGCCAGCAGCCAAGTAGGGGCAGATACGCAGTATTTT. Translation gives CASSQVGADTQYF.

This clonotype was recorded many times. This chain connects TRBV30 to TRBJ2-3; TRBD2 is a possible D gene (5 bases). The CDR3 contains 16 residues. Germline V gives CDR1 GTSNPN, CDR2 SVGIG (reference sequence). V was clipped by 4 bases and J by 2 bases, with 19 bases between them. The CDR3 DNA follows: TGTGCCTGGACTCGGTGGGAGCTAACTGACACAGATACGCAGTATTTT. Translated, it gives CAWTRWELTDTDTQYF.

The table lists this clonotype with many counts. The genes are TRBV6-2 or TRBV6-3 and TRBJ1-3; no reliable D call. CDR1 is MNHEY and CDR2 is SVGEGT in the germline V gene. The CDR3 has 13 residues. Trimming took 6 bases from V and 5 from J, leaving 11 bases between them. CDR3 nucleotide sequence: TGTGCCAGCAGGGCGGAGAGACGAAACACCATATATTTT. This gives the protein CASRAERRNTIYF.

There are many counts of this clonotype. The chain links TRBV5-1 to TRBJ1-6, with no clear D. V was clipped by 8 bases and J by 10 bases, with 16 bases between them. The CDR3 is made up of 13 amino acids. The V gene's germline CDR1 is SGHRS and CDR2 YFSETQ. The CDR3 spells CASQTGRESPLHF. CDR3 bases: TGCGCCAGTCAGACTGGGCGCGAGTCACCCCTCCACTTT.

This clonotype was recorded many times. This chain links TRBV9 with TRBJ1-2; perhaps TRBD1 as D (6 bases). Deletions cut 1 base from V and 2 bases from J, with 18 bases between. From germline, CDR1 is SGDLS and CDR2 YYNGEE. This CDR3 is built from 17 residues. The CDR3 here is CASSVLAGEPFNYGYTF. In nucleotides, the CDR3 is TGTGCCAGCAGCGTATTGGCAGGGGAGCCCTTCAACTATGGCTACACCTTC.

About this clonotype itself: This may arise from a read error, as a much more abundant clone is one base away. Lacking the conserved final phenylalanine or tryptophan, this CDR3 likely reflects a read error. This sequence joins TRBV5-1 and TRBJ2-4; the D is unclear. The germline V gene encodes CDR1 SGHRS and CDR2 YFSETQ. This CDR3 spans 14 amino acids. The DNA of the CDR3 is TGCGCCAGCAGCTTGGAGTCAGCCATAAACATTCAGTACTCC. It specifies CASSLESAINIQYS.

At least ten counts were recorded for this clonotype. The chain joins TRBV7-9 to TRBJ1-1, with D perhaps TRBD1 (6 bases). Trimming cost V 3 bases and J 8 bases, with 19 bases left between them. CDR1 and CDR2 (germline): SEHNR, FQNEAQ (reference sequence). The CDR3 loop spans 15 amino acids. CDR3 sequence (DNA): TGTGCCAGCAGCTTCCATACCAGGGGATCGGCGGAAGCTTTCTTT. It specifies CASSFHTRGSAEAFF.